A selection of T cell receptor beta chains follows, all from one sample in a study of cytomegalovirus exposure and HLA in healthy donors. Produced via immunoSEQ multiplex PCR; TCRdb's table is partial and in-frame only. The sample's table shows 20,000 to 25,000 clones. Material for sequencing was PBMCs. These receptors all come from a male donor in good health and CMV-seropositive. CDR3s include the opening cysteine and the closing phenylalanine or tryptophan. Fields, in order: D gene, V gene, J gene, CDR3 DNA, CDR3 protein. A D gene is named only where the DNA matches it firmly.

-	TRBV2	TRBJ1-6	TGTGCCAGCAGGCCCGACATCGCCTATTCACCCCTCCACTTT	CASRPDIAYSPLHF
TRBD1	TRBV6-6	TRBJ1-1	TGTGCCAGCAGTCCCAACCAGGGGGATGCTGAAGCTTTCTTT	CASSPNQGDAEAFF
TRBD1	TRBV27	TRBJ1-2	TGTGCCAGCAGTTTGCAACCGGGACAGTATGGCTACACCTTC	CASSLQPGQYGYTF
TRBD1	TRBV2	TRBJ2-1	TGTGCCAGCAAGGCAGGGGGCTCCTACAATGAGCAGTTCTTC	CASKAGGSYNEQFF
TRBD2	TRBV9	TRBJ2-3	TGTGCCAGCAGTGTTGTGGGAGGGCCGACAGATACGCAGTATTTT	CASSVVGGPTDTQYF
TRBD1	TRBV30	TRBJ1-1	TGTGCCTGGGGGGGACAGACAAACACTGAAGCTTTCTTT	CAWGGQTNTEAFF
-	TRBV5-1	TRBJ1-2	TGCGCCAGCAGCTTCGCCACAGGGACGCGTGGCTACACCTTC	CASSFATGTRGYTF
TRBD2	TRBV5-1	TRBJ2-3	TGCGCCAGCACCCTAGCGGGAGATACGCAGTATTTT	CASTLAGDTQYF
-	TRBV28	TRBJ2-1	TGTGCCAGCAGTTCCGGCGACGATTCGGGAAATGAGCAGTTCTTC	CASSSGDDSGNEQFF
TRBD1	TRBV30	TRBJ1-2	TGTGCCTGGAACCGACAGGGATCGTCCTATGGCTACACCTTC	CAWNRQGSSYGYTF
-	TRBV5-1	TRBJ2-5	TGCGCCAGCAGCTGGACAGCCAGGGAGACCCAGTACTTC	CASSWTARETQYF
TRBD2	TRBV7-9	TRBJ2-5	TGTGCCAGCAGCTTAGGGGGGACTAGCCGAGAGACCCAGTACTTC	CASSLGGTSRETQYF
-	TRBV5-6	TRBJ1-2	TGTGCCAGCAGCCCGTCGGGACTTTGGAACTATGGCTACACCTTC	CASSPSGLWNYGYTF